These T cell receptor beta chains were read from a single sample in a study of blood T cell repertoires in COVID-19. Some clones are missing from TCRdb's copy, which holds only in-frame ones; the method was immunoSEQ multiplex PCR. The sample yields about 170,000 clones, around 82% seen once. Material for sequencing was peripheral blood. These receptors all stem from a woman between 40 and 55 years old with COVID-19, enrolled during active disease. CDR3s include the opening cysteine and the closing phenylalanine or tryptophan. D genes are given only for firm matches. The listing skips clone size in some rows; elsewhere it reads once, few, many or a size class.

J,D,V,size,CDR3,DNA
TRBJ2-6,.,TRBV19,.,CASSNGVSGANVLTF,TGTGCCAGTAGTAACGGGGTCTCTGGGGCCAACGTCCTGACTTTC
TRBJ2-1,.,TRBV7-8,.,CASSSDTGSYNEQFF,TGTGCCAGCAGCTCCGATACCGGCTCCTACAATGAGCAGTTCTTC
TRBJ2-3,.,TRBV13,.,CASSSVFRASTDTQYF,TGTGCCAGCAGCTCGGTCTTCCGTGCTAGCACAGATACGCAGTATTTT
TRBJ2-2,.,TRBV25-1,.,CASSETLTGELFF,TGTGCCAGCAGTGAGACATTGACCGGGGAGCTGTTTTTT
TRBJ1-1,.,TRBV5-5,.,CASSLSVNTEAFF,TGTGCCAGCAGCTTATCGGTGAACACTGAAGCTTTCTTT
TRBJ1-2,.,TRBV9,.,CASSRDINYGYTF,TGTGCCAGCAGCCGGGACATCAACTATGGCTACACCTTC
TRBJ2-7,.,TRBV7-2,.,CASSPPSYEQYF,TGTGCCAGCAGCCCCCCTTCCTACGAGCAGTACTTC
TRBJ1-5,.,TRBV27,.,CASSLSGTSNQPQHF,TGTGCCAGCAGTTTATCCGGGACAAGCAATCAGCCCCAGCATTTT
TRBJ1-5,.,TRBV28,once,CASSLGGLRQPQHF,TGTGCCAGCAGTTTGGGGGGGTTACGACAGCCCCAGCATTTT
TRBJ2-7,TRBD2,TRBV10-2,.,CASTPTSGSGYEQYF,TGCGCCAGCACCCCGACTAGCGGGAGTGGGTACGAGCAGTACTTC
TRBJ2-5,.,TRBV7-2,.,CASSFHKGKETQYF,TGTGCCAGCAGCTTTCACAAGGGGAAAGAGACCCAGTACTTC
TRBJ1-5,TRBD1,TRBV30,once,CAWRDRGGQPQHF,TGTGCCTGGAGGGACAGGGGCGGTCAGCCCCAGCATTTT
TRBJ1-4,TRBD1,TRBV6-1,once,CASSERRGLLFF,TGTGCCAGCAGTGAAAGGAGGGGGCTGCTGTTTTTT
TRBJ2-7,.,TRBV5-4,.,CASRGEDRLEQYF,TGTGCCAGCAGGGGAGAGGATCGTCTCGAGCAGTACTTC
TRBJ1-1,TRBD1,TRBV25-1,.,CASSDEENRGYTEAFF,TGTGCCAGCAGTGATGAGGAGAACAGGGGATACACTGAAGCTTTCTTT
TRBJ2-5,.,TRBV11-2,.,CASSLTEETQYF,TGTGCCAGCAGCTTAACAGAAGAGACCCAGTACTTC
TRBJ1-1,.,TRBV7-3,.,CASSLTGTPQTEAFF,TGTGCCAGCAGCTTGACAGGAACACCCCAAACTGAAGCTTTCTTT
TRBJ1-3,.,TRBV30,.,CAWTGGGTGNTIYF,TGTGCCTGGACCGGGGGGGGAACTGGAAACACCATATATTTT
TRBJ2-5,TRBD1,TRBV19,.,CATGRGQGQETQYF,TGTGCCACGGGAAGGGGACAGGGCCAAGAGACCCAGTACTTC
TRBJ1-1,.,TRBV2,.,CASSGSLQGNTEAFF,TGTGCCAGCAGTGGTAGCTTACAGGGGAACACTGAAGCTTTCTTT
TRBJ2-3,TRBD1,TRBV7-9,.,CASSPRTGKSPDTQYF,TGTGCCAGCAGCCCGCGGACAGGGAAGTCTCCAGATACGCAGTATTTT
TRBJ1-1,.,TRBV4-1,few,CASSQWQGGNTEAFF,TGCGCCAGCAGCCAATGGCAGGGTGGGAACACTGAAGCTTTCTTT
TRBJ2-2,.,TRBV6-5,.,CASSYSPSGELFF,TGTGCCAGCAGTTACTCCCCCTCCGGGGAGCTGTTTTTT
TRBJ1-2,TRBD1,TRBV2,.,CASNLGQGARGYTF,TGTGCCAGCAATTTGGGACAGGGGGCGCGTGGCTACACCTTC
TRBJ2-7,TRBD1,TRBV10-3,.,CAITDRGYEQYF,TGTGCCATCACGGACAGGGGGTACGAGCAGTACTTC
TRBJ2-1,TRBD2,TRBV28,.,CASSASGISYNEQFF,TGTGCCAGCTCGGCTAGCGGGATTTCCTACAATGAGCAGTTCTTC
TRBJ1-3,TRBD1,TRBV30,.,CAWRSPGGGLRGNTIYF,TGTGCCTGGAGATCTCCCGGAGGGGGCCTACGTGGAAACACCATATATTTT
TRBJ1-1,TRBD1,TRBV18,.,CASSPMSGTGNTEAFF,TGTGCCAGCTCACCAATGAGTGGGACAGGGAACACTGAAGCTTTCTTT
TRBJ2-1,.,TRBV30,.,CAWGGSPEIQQFF,TGTGCCTGGGGAGGCAGTCCGGAGATTCAGCAGTTCTTC
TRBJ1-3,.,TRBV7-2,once,CASSLDPGSGNTIYF,TGTGCCAGCAGCTTAGATCCGGGATCTGGAAACACCATATATTTT
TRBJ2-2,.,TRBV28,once,CASNPGTFDTGELFF,TGTGCCAGCAACCCTGGGACTTTCGACACCGGGGAGCTGTTTTTT
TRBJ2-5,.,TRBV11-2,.,CASSLGAGEQETQYF,TGTGCCAGCAGCTTGGGGGCAGGGGAACAAGAGACCCAGTACTTC
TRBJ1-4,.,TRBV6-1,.,CASSEVTRKNEKLFF,TGTGCCAGCAGTGAAGTCACCAGAAAGAATGAAAAACTGTTTTTT
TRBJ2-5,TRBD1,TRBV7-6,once,CASSLTGTGQETQYF,TGTGCCAGCAGCTTAACCGGGACAGGACAAGAGACCCAGTACTTC
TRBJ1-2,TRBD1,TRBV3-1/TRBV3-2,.,CASRASAPPGTGNYGYTF,TGTGCCAGCAGGGCAAGCGCGCCCCCCGGGACAGGGAACTATGGCTACACCTTC
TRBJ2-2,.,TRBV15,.,CATSRDLGDALFF,TGTGCCACCAGCAGAGATCTAGGCGATGCGCTGTTTTTT
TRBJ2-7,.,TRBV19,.,CASSRTGGSTYEQYF,TGTGCCAGTAGTAGGACGGGGGGCAGTACCTACGAGCAGTACTTC
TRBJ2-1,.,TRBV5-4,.,CASSPRGGTKAYNEQFF,TGTGCCAGCAGCCCGAGGGGGGGGACAAAAGCCTACAATGAGCAGTTCTTC
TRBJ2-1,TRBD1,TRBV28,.,CASPTGGYNEQFF,TGTGCCAGCCCGACAGGGGGATACAATGAGCAGTTCTTC
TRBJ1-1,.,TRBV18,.,CASSLGQNTEAFF,TGTGCCAGCTCACTCGGACAGAACACTGAAGCTTTCTTT
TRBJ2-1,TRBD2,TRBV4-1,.,CASSHRLAGGPYNEQFF,TGCGCCAGCAGCCATCGACTAGCGGGGGGGCCTTACAATGAGCAGTTCTTC
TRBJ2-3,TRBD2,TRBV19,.,CASSPIAGGPDTQYF,TGTGCCAGTAGTCCAATAGCGGGAGGGCCAGATACGCAGTATTTT
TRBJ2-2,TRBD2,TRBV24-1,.,CATSGAGVTNTGELFF,TGTGCCACCAGTGGAGCGGGGGTAACGAACACCGGGGAGCTGTTTTTT
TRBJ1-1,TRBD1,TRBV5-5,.,CASSFFPGTGDGAFF,TGTGCCAGCAGCTTTTTTCCCGGGACAGGGGACGGCGCTTTCTTT
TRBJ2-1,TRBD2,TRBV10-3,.,CAISDPGGVGTSGHNEQFF,TGTGCCATCAGCGACCCAGGGGGGGTAGGGACTAGCGGCCACAATGAGCAGTTCTTC
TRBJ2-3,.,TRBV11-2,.,CASATWTPSTDTQYF,TGTGCCAGTGCTACATGGACACCTAGCACAGATACGCAGTATTTT
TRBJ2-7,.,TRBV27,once,CASSLRDFTYEQYF,TGTGCCAGCAGCCTCCGGGACTTCACCTACGAGCAGTACTTC
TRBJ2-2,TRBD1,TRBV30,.,CAWRAGGGTGELFF,TGTGCCTGGAGGGCAGGGGGTGGAACCGGGGAGCTGTTTTTT
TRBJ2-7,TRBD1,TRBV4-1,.,CASSQTGTGAYEQYF,TGCGCCAGCAGCCAAACCGGGACAGGAGCCTACGAGCAGTACTTC
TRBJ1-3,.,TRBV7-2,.,CASSLVSTGGGGNTIYF,TGTGCCAGCAGCTTAGTTTCTACGGGGGGTGGTGGAAACACCATATATTTT
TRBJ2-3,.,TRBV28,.,CASSPYQGGADTQYF,TGTGCCAGCAGTCCCTATCAGGGGGGCGCAGATACGCAGTATTTT
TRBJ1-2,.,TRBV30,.,CAWSVGVGYGYTF,TGTGCCTGGAGTGTAGGGGTGGGCTATGGCTACACCTTC
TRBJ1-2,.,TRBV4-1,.,CASSQEAGGYTF,TGCGCCAGCAGCCAAGAGGCGGGGGGCTACACCTTC
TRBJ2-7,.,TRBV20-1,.,CSASYVEQYF,TGCAGTGCTAGTTATGTCGAGCAGTACTTC
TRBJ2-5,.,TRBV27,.,CASPKAGGQYF,TGTGCCAGCCCCAAGGCGGGTGGCCAGTACTTC